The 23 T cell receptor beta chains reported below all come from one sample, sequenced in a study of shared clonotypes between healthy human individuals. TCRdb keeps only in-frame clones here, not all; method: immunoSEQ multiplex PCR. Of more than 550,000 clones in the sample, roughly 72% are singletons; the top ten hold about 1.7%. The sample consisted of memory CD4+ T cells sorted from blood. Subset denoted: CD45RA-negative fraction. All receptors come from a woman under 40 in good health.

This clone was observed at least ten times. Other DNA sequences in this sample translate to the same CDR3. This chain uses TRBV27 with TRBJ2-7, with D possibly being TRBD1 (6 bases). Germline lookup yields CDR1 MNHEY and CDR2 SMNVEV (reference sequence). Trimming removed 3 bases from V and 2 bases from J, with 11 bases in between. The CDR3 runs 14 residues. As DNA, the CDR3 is TGTGCCAGCAGTTTTACACAGGGTCCCTACGAGCAGTACTTC. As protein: CASSFTQGPYEQYF.

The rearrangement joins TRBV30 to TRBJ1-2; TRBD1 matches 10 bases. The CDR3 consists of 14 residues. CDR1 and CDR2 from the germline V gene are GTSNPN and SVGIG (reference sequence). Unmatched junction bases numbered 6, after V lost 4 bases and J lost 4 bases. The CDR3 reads CAWKEWTGGYGYTF. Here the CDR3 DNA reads TGTGCCTGGAAGGAATGGACAGGGGGCTATGGCTACACCTTC. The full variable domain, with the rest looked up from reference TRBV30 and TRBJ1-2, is SQTIHQWPATLVQPVGSPLSLECTVEGTSNPNLYWYRQAAGRGLQLLFYSVGIGQISSEVPQNLSASRPQDRQFILSSKKLLLSDSGFYLCAWKEWTGGYGYTFGSGTRLTVV.

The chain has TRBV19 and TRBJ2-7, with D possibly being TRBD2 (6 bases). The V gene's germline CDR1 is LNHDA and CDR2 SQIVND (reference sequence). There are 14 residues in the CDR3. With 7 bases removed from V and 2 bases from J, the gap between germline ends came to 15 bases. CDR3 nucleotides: TGTGCCAGTAATTCCGGGGGTCATACCTACGAGCAGTACTTC. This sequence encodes CASNSGGHTYEQYF.

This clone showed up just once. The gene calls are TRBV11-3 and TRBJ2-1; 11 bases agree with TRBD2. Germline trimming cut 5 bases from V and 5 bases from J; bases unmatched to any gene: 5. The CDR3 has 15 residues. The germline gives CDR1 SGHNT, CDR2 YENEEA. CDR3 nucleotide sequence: TGTGCCAGCAGCAAATCTAGCGGGAGGAACAATGAGCAGTTCTTC. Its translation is CASSKSSGRNNEQFF.

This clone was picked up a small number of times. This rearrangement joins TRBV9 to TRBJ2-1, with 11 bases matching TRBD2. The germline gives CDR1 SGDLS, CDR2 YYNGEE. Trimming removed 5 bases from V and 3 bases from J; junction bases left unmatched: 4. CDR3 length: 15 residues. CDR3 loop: CASRYLAGGYNEQFF. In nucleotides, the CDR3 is TGTGCCAGCAGATACCTAGCGGGAGGCTACAATGAGCAGTTCTTC. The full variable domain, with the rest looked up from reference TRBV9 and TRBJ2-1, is DSGVTQTPKHLITATGQRVTLRCSPRSGDLSVYWYQQSLDQGLQFLIQYYNGEERAKGNILERFSAQQFPDLHSELNLSSLELGDSALYFCASRYLAGGYNEQFFGPGTRLTVL.

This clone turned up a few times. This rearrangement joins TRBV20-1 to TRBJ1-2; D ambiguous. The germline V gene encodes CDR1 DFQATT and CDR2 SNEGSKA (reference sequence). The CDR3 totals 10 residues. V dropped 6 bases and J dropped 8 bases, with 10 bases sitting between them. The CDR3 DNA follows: TGCAGTGCCCCGGTGAGGGGCTACACCTTC. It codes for CSAPVRGYTF.

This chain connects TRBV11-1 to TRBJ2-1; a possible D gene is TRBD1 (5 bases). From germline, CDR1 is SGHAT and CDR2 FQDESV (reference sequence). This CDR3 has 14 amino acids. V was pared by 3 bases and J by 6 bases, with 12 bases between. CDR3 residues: CASSFRRAGNEQFF. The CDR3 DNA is TGTGCCAGCAGCTTCCGCAGGGCCGGCAATGAGCAGTTCTTC. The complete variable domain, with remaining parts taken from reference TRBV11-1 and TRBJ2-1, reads EAEVAQSPRYKITEKSQAVAFWCDPISGHATLYWYRQILGQGPELLVQFQDESVVDDSQLPKDRFSAERLKGVDSTLKIQPAELGDSAMYLCASSFRRAGNEQFFGPGTRLTVL.

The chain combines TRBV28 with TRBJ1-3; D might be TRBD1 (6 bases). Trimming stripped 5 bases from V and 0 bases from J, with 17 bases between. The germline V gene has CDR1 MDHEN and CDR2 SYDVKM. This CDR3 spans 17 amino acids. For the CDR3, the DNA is TGTGCCAGCAGTCCCCAGGGGCGTTATTACTCTGGAAACACCATATATTTT. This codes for CASSPQGRYYSGNTIYF.

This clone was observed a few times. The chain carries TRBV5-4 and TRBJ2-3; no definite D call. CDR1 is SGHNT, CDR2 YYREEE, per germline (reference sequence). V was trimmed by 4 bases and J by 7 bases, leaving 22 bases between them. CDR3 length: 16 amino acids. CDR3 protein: CASSHVSLTPTNTQYF. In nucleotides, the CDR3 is TGTGCCAGCAGCCACGTTAGCCTCACACCCACGAATACGCAGTATTTT.

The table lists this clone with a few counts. The CDR3: CASSSAREGETQYF. The CDR3 region has the DNA TGTGCCAGCAGTAGTGCTCGGGAGGGGGAGACCCAGTACTTC. V gene TRBV27 combines with J gene TRBJ2-5; 8 nucleotides agree with TRBD2. CDR1 is MNHEY and CDR2 is SMNVEV in the germline V gene (reference sequence). The junction had 7 bases not matched to a gene; V was cut back by 5 bases and J by 5 bases. The CDR3 has 14 residues.

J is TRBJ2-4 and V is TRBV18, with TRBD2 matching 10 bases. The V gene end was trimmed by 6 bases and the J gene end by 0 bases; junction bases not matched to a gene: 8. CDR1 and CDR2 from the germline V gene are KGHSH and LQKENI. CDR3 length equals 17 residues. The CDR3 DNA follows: TGTGCCAGCTCCGAGGGGGTAGCGGGAGGAGCCAAAAACATTCAGTACTTC. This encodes CASSEGVAGGAKNIQYF.

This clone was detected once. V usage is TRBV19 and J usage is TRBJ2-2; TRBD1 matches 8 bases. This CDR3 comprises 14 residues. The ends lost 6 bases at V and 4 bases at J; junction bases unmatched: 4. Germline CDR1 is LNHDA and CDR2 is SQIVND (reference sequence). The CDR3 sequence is CASSQGAGTGELFF. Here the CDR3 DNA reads TGTGCCAGTAGCCAGGGGGCGGGCACCGGGGAGCTGTTTTTT.

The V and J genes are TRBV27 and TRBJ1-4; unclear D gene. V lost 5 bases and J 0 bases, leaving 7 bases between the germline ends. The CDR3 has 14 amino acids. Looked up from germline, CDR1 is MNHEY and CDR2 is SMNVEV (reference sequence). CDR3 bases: TGTGCCAGCAGTGCCAGTGCAACTAATGAAAAACTGTTTTTT. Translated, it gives CASSASATNEKLFF.

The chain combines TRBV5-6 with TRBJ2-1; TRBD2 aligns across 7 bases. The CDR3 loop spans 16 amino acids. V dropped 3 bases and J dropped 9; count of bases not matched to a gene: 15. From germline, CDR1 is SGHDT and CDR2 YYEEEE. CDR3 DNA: TGTGCCAGCAGCTCCCTAGCTAGCGGACCCTTACTTGAGCAGTTCTTC. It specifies CASSSLASGPLLEQFF.

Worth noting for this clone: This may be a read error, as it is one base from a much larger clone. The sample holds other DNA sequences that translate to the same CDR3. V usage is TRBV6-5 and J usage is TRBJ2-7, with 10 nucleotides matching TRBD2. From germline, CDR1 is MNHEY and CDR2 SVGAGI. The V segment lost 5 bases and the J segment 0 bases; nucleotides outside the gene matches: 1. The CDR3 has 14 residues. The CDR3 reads CASSRTSGSYEQYF. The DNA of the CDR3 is TGTGCCAGCAGTAGGACTAGCGGCTCCTACGAGCAGTACTTC.

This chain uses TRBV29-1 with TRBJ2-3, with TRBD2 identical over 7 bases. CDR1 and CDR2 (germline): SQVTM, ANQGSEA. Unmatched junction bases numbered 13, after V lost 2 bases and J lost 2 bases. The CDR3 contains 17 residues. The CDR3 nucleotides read TGCAGCGTTGAACCGCGTGCCCCTGGACTAGACACAGATACGCAGTATTTT. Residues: CSVEPRAPGLDTDTQYF.

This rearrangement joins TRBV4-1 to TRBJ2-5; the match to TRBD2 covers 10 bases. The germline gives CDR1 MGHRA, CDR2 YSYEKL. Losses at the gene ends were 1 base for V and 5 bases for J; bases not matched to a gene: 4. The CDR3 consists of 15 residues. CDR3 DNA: TGCGCCAGCAGCCAAGCTCTTAGCGGGAGGGAGACCCAGTACTTC. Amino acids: CASSQALSGRETQYF.

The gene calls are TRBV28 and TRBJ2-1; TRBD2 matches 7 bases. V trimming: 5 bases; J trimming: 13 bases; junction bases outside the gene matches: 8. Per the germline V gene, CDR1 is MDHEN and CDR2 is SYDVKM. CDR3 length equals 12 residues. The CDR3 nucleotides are TGTGCCAGCAGTGGGGGAGGGCTACGTCAGTTCTTC. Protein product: CASSGGGLRQFF.

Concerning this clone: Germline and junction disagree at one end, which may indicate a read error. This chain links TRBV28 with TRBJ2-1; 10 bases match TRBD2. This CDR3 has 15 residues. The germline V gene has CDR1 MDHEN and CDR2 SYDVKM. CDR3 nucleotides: TGTGCCAGCAGACTAGCGGGAAGGTCCTCCAATGAGCAGTTCTTC. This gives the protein CASRLAGRSSNEQFF. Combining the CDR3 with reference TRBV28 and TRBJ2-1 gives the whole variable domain DVKVTQSSRYLVKRTGEKVFLECVQDMDHENMFWYRQDPGLGLRLIYFSYDVKMKEKGDIPEGYSVSREKKERFSLILESASTNQTSMYLCASRLAGRSSNEQFFGPGTRLTVL.

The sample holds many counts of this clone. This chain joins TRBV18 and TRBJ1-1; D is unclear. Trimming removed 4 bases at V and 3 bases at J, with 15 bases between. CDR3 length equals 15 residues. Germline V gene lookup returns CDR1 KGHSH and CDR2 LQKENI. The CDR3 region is CASSRSLTPDTEAFF. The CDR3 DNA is TGTGCCAGCTCACGTAGTCTTACCCCCGACACTGAAGCTTTCTTT.

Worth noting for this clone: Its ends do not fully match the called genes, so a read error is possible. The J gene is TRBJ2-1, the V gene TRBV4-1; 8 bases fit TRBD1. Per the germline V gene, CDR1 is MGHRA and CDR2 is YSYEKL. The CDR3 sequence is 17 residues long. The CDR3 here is CASSQDKWQGAGNGQFF. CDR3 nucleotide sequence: TGCGCCAGCAGCCAAGATAAGTGGCAGGGGGCAGGGAATGGGCAGTTCTTC.

CDR3 sequence: CSVGLTGEINTIYF. CDR3 DNA: TGCAGCGTTGGACTCACAGGGGAAATAAACACCATATATTTT. The V and J genes are TRBV29-1 and TRBJ1-3; 7 bases map to TRBD1. This CDR3 spans 14 amino acids. The V and J ends lost 4 bases and 6 bases, in that order; junction bases with no gene match: 9. Germline-derived CDR1 and CDR2 are SQVTM and ANQGSEA. Supplemented by reference TRBV29-1 and TRBJ1-3, the full variable domain reads SAVISQKPSRDICQRGTSLTIQCQVDSQVTMMFWYRQQPGQSLTLIATANQGSEATYESGFVIDKFPISRPNLTFSTLTVSNMSPEDSSIYLCSVGLTGEINTIYFGEGSWLTVV.

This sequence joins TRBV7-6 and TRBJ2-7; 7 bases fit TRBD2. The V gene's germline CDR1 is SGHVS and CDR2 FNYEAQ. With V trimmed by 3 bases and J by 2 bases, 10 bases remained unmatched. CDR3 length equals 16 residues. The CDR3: CASSLGPAGTPYEQYF. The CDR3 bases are TGTGCCAGCAGCTTGGGTCCAGCGGGAACACCCTACGAGCAGTACTTC. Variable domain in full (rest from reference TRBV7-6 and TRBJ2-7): GAGVSQSPRYKVTKRGQDVALRCDPISGHVSLYWYRQALGQGPEFLTYFNYEAQQDKSGLPNDRFSAERPEGSISTLTIQRTEQRDSAMYRCASSLGPAGTPYEQYFGPGTRLTVT.